Listed here is a single T cell receptor (beta chain). Its cognate antigen has yet to be identified. No base quality information exists; no much larger clone differs at one position. This record comes from a study of shared clonotypes between healthy human individuals (dated by TCRdb to between 2020 and 2021). Looking at the study overall: Three men and a couple of women, aged 18 to 49 years, made up the cohort. Per donor, leukapheresis produced somewhere between about 0.8 and 9 billion PBMCs. To increase sequencing depth and limit assay-specific biases, different laboratories used diverse techniques to prepare libraries and sequence TCR repertoires. For each donor, CD4 naive and CD4 memory were each given three plates, CD8 naive was given two plates, and CD8 memory was given one plate. To estimate repertoire size and how much clonotype sharing occurs between individuals, the study deeply sequenced the blood TCR repertoires of about five healthy adults.

CDR1 and CDR2 are drawn from the germline V gene (reference sequence): SGHNT, YYREEE. The CDR3 holds 16 amino acids from the cysteine to the phenylalanine. Of the read, only the CDR3 DNA is kept; its 48 bases are in frame from base 1. V loses 2 bases at its end and J loses 0 bases; junction bases beyond the gene matches: 1. General study outcomes and caveats: Only blood was sampled, and tissue TCR repertoires likely differ from those in blood. The genetic and exposure-history diversity represented was limited by the small number of donors. Clonotypes shared by all four sorted-subset donors showed higher generation probabilities than non-shared clonotypes. Naive subsets generally had larger estimated clonotype richness than memory subsets. Pairwise subsampling indicated that sequencing depth was expected to affect the degree of clonotype sharing among donors. Even with the large sequencing depth, rarefaction of the sorted-subset datasets indicated that sequencing was incomplete. Across several donors, approximately 4.9% of naive CD4, around 3.5% of naive CD8, about 2.3% of memory CD4, and under 0.45% of memory CD8 clonotypes were shared.

Using the deep immunoSEQ assay, TCR CDR3 regions were amplified from genomic DNA by multiplex PCR. Genomic DNA extracted from each cell subset was distributed evenly over all wells of several immunoSEQ 96-well plates, and each plate served as one replicate. For sorted subsets, each replicate PCR was loaded with around 200 ng genomic DNA, equivalent to 30,000 to 35,000 T cell genomes. The purified libraries were quantified using a Qubit 3.0 fluorometer, sized with a Bioanalyzer 2100, and then quantified again using the KAPA Library Quantification kit. Every immunoSEQ 96-well plate was sequenced on a separate single-read 150-cycle Illumina NextSeq 550 flow cell. Under the source paper's analysis protocol: Because the immunoSEQ output included only junctional sequences and no quality scores, the filtering could not be the same as the filtering used for full-length reads. Sequences were annotated with PyIR, a Python wrapper for IgBLAST v1.9, using IMGT germline references to assign V/J genes and CDR3. Reads with weak V/J assignments (E-value above 1e-6), missing CDR3, stop codons, out-of-frame junctions, or ambiguous translated residues were removed. V3J clonotypes were defined as sequences sharing an identical inferred V gene, J gene, and CDR3 amino acid sequence. The percentage overlap between two repertoires was calculated by dividing the number of shared unique clonotypes by the size of the smaller repertoire. Repertoire richness was assessed with RTK rarefaction, the Chao1 estimator, and Recon v2.1 estimates of unobserved clonotypes. For all TCRbeta clonotypes obtained by the gDNA method from several donors, generation probabilities were computed with OLGA. TCRdb retrieved this table from immuneACCESS and kept in-frame rearrangements only. Not all clones are present; in checked studies, unresolved V genes account for under half, and no reason is known for the remainder. That table is the source of V, J and clone size, and D and trimming were worked out from the DNA. This sample holds roughly 2.4 million clones; approximately 95% were observed only once. Around 0.13% of the sample rests with the top ten.

Healthy HIV-negative adults with no recently reported acute infections or vaccinations were included as donors. Every donor was a Caucasian adult living in Nashville, Tennessee, USA. CD4+ T cells were enriched by magnetic negative selection, after which naive cells were positively selected on CD45RA and the negative fraction was taken as the memory subset. Blood was obtained by leukapheresis, after which PBMCs were separated by Ficoll-Histopaque density gradient centrifugation and cryopreserved in liquid nitrogen vapor phase. Purity and quantity of every magnetically sorted T cell population were checked by analytical flow cytometry. Genomic DNA was isolated from each sorted fraction and quantified by UV absorbance on a Nanodrop 2000c.

Here the chain combines TRBV5-4 and TRBJ2-2, with 10 junctional bases fitting TRBD2. Sequenced input: naive CD4+ T cells sorted from blood. In light of the paper, this sample's cell subset or site label describes: CD45RA+ positively selected. The sequence came from a man younger than 35 in good health. The sequenced DNA is TGTGCCAGCAGCTTACTAGCGGGGCCGAACACCGGGGAGCTGTTTTTT. Translated, it gives CASSLLAGPNTGELFF.